What follows are 7 T cell receptor beta chains derived from one specimen sequenced in a study of CD8+CD57+ T cells in acquired aplastic anemia. All patients picked for sequencing had shown, by flow cytometry, an expansion of CD8+CD57+ cells. Profiling that covered TCR beta VDJ and CDR3 relied on genomic DNA as its template. TCRdb reanalysed the reads using MiXCR and keeps one entry per CDR3 protein. This table has fewer than 250,000 distinct CDR3 sequences, more than 40% appearing once. Sequencing used sorted CD4+, CD8+, or CD8+CD57+ T cells (not recorded which) from PBMCs. The receptors were gathered from a human donor with aplastic anemia.

This clonotype came up a few times. In DNA form, the CDR3 reads TGCGCCAGCAGCCCTCCAAACGGGGTCGAGGGGACAGTAGCTGAAGCTTTCTTT. Amino acid sequence: CASSPPNGVEGTVAEAFF. The rearrangement links TRBV4-3 to TRBJ1-1; 7 nucleotides match TRBD1. The CDR3 spans 18 residues. Germline V gene sequence: CDR1 LGHNA, CDR2 YSLEER. After removal of 4 bases from V and 6 bases from J, the junction contained 20 bases not matched to a gene.

On this clonotype: The junction and the germline gene differ at one end; a read error may be behind it. V usage is TRBV30 and J usage is TRBJ1-1; no clear D gene. This CDR3 is 13 amino acids long. The germline V gene encodes CDR1 GTSNPN and CDR2 SVGIG (reference sequence). The CDR3 protein is CVWSGNMNTEAFF. DNA of the CDR3: TGTGTCTGGTCAGGTAACATGAACACTGAAGCTTTCTTT.

This rearrangement joins TRBV20-1 to TRBJ1-5; D call uncertain. V shed 0 bases and J shed 0 bases, with 9 bases lying between them. The germline V gene encodes CDR1 DFQATT and CDR2 SNEGSKA (reference sequence). This CDR3 has 15 amino acids. The CDR3 sequence: CSAREGGYSNQPQHF. CDR3 coding DNA: TGCAGTGCTAGAGAGGGAGGGTATAGCAATCAGCCCCAGCATTTT.

A word on this clonotype: A read error may explain this, as a much larger clone is one base away. J is TRBJ1-2 and V is TRBV20-1, with D possibly matching TRBD1 (6 bases). The germline CDR1 and CDR2 sequences are DFQATT and SNEGSKA (reference sequence). V gave up 7 bases and J gave up 7 bases, with 16 bases separating them. The CDR3 is made up of 12 amino acids. CDR3 DNA: TGCAGTGTCAGGGACACCGACTGTGGCTACACCTTC. Its protein is CSVRDTDCGYTF.

This clonotype was detected ten times or more. The rearrangement links TRBV7-9 to TRBJ1-5, with no clear D. Germline V gene lookup returns CDR1 SEHNR and CDR2 FQNEAQ (reference sequence). This CDR3 region has 14 residues. V lost 1 base and J 4 bases, leaving 8 bases between the germline ends. The CDR3 sequence is CASSLGTQNQPQHF. In DNA, the CDR3 is TGTGCCAGCAGCTTAGGGACGCAGAATCAGCCCCAGCATTTT. The full variable domain, completed using reference TRBV7-9 and TRBJ1-5, is DTGVSQNPRHKITKRGQNVTFRCDPISEHNRLYWYRQTLGQGPEFLTYFQNEAQLEKSRLLSDRFSAERPKGSFSTLEIQRTEQGDSAMYLCASSLGTQNQPQHFGDGTRLSIL.

The chain is built from TRBV20-1 and TRBJ2-3; 11 bases are shared with TRBD2. Losses at the gene ends were 5 bases for V and 2 bases for J; bases not matched to a gene: 6. The V gene's germline CDR1 is DFQATT and CDR2 SNEGSKA (reference sequence). This CDR3 spans 15 amino acids. DNA of the CDR3: TGCAGTGCTGGGAGGACTAGCGGGCTCACAGATACGCAGTATTTT. It is translated as CSAGRTSGLTDTQYF.

This clonotype has a single count. The chain combines TRBV7-9 with TRBJ2-5; 7 nucleotides match TRBD2. Looked up from germline, CDR1 is SEHNR and CDR2 is FQNEAQ (reference sequence). V dropped 3 bases and J dropped 2; count of bases not matched to a gene: 3. The CDR3 is made up of 14 amino acids. The CDR3 DNA reads TGTGCCAGCAGCTTCGGTAGCGGGCAAGAGACCCAGTACTTC. This encodes CASSFGSGQETQYF.